These T cell receptor beta chains were read from a single sample in a study of regulatory T cells in long-lasting Graves disease. TCRdb fed the multiplex PCR reads into MiXCR, producing one record per CDR3 protein. The table includes about 470,000 distinct CDR3 sequences, around 21% detected once. The material sequenced was peripheral blood mononuclear cells (PBMCs), taken when the disease was refractory, from a patient treated with antithyroid drugs. The receptors were sampled from a female donor with Graves disease. The CDR3 runs from the conserved cysteine through the conserved F or W. A D gene is named only where the DNA matches it firmly. Clone size is not always given. Where it is, it says once, few, many or a class for expanded clones.

TGTGCCAGCAGCGTGACTCTAGCTCTTAGCAATCAGCCCCAGCATTTT CASSVTLALSNQPQHF TRBJ1-5 NA NA TRBV7-2
TGTGCCAGCAGATTGTCAGGGGGCGACGAGCAGTACTTC CASRLSGGDEQYF TRBJ2-7 TRBD1 NA TRBV6-1
TGTGCCAGCAGTCCCGCTGGCACATTCGGGAACACTGAAGCTTTCTTT CASSPAGTFGNTEAFF TRBJ1-1 NA NA TRBV28
TGTGCCTCGACAGCTACTAATGAAAAACTGTTTTTT CASTATNEKLFF TRBJ1-4 NA many TRBV30
TGTGCCAGCAGTTCCAGGGATAACTATGGCTACACCTTC CASSSRDNYGYTF TRBJ1-2 NA NA TRBV3-1
TGTGCCACCAGTGATTTCCAAGAGACCCAGTACTTC CATSDFQETQYF TRBJ2-5 NA NA TRBV24-1
TGTGCCAGCAGTGGACGGGGATACGAGCAGTACTTC CASSGRGYEQYF TRBJ2-7 NA many TRBV2
TGTGCCTGTATGACCGGGACACACAACACCAGGGAGCTGTTTTTT CACMTGTHNTRELFF TRBJ2-2 NA NA TRBV30
TGTGCCAGCAGCCCGGGGGGGGCGGCAGAGACCCAGTACTTC CASSPGGAAETQYF TRBJ2-5 TRBD2 many TRBV11-3
TGTGCCAGCAGCTTGAAGGGTTGGGGTTTTCTAGCCAAAAACATTCAGTACTTC CASSLKGWGFLAKNIQYF TRBJ2-4 NA NA TRBV5-8
TGTGCCAGCAATTCCGCAGGGAGGGACTATGGCTACACCTTC CASNSAGRDYGYTF TRBJ1-2 NA NA TRBV2
TGTGCCAGCAGTGGTCCAGGCGATACAACTAATGAAAAACTGTTTTTT CASSGPGDTTNEKLFF TRBJ1-4 NA few TRBV2
TGCGCCAGCAGCATCCCGAACACCGGGGAGCTGTTTTTT CASSIPNTGELFF TRBJ2-2 NA many TRBV28
TGTGCCAGCAGTTTACGGGACAGGGTGAGCAATTCACCCCTCCACTTT CASSLRDRVSNSPLHF TRBJ1-6 TRBD1 many TRBV27
TGCGCCAGCAGCTGGGATGGGGGGAGACCTGAAGCTTTCTTT CASSWDGGRPEAFF TRBJ1-1 NA few TRBV5-1
TGTGCCAGCAGCTTAGTGGCAGCTTCCTACAATGAGCAGTTCTTC CASSLVAASYNEQFF TRBJ2-1 NA NA TRBV7-9
TGTGCCACCACTGTGGGGCGGGAAGAGACCCAGTACTTC CATTVGREETQYF TRBJ2-5 NA many TRBV15
TGTGCCAGCAGCTCTCTCGGTGCCTCAACAGATACGCAGTATTTT CASSSLGASTDTQYF TRBJ2-3 NA NA TRBV6-2/TRBV6-3
TGTGCCAGCACCCTACGGGGGAACACCGGGGAGCTGTTTTTT CASTLRGNTGELFF TRBJ2-2 NA NA TRBV28
TGCAGTGCTGGGCGGACAGCTCGTGAGCAGTTCTTC CSAGRTAREQFF TRBJ2-1 NA NA TRBV20-1
TGTGCCAGCAGTTTATCGGACAGGGTACCTGAAGCTTTCTTT CASSLSDRVPEAFF TRBJ1-1 TRBD1 many TRBV28
TGTGCCAGCAGCCTCAGGACAGGGGTCCCAATAATTAGTTCACCCCTCCACTTT CASSLRTGVPIISSPLHF TRBJ1-6 TRBD1 many TRBV7-3
TGTGCCAGCAGTCCTGGGGGGTGGGGAGAGACCCAGTACTTC CASSPGGWGETQYF TRBJ2-5 NA many TRBV27
TGCAGTGCTAATACAGGGGTTCCGTACTTC CSANTGVPYF TRBJ2-7 TRBD1 few TRBV20-1
TGTGCCAGCAGTGACCCGACAGGGGGGTCCCACACAGATACGCAGTATTTT CASSDPTGGSHTDTQYF TRBJ2-3 TRBD1 NA TRBV25-1
TGTGCCAGCAGCCTTCTGGTCGGGGAGCTGTTTTTT CASSLLVGELFF TRBJ2-2 NA many TRBV11-2
TGTGCCAGCAGCGGTATAGGGGGCACTGAAGCTTTCTTT CASSGIGGTEAFF TRBJ1-1 NA NA TRBV7-9
TGTGCCAGCAGTTTGGGACAGGGGCTCTACGAGCAGTACTTC CASSLGQGLYEQYF TRBJ2-7 TRBD1 many TRBV7-9
TGTGCCAGCAGTTACGGACTAGCGGGAGGTTTATCCTACGAGCAGTACTTC CASSYGLAGGLSYEQYF TRBJ2-7 TRBD2 many TRBV6-5
TGTGCCAGCAGCCCCGGGACTAGCGGGAGTATGAAGACCCAGTACTTC CASSPGTSGSMKTQYF TRBJ2-5 TRBD2 many TRBV5-4
TGTGCCAGCAGTTATGGGACAGGGGGCCTACCCCTCCACTTT CASSYGTGGLPLHF TRBJ1-6 TRBD1 few TRBV6-5
TGCGCCAGCAGCCAGGATATCGATTATACAGCGGGAGTTGAATACTTC CASSQDIDYTAGVEYF TRBJ2-5 TRBD2 NA TRBV4-1
TGTGCCAGCAGTGAAGCGGGGAGGTTAGAGACCCAGTACTTC CASSEAGRLETQYF TRBJ2-5 NA NA TRBV2
TGTGCCAGCAGCGTCGGGACAGGTTATGAAAAACTGTTTTTT CASSVGTGYEKLFF TRBJ1-4 TRBD1 many TRBV7-2
TGTGCCAGCAGTTTAGAGGCCGGGTCACCCCTCCACTTT CASSLEAGSPLHF TRBJ1-6 NA many TRBV28
TGTGCCAGCAGCACGTGGACAGGGGGATCTGGGGCCAACGTCCTGACTTTC CASSTWTGGSGANVLTF TRBJ2-6 TRBD1 NA TRBV5-6
TGTGCCAGCAGCGTACAGGAACGCACAGATACGCAGTATTTT CASSVQERTDTQYF TRBJ2-3 NA NA TRBV9
TGTGCCAGTAGTTGGAGCAGGGGTACCTACGAGCAGTACTTC CASSWSRGTYEQYF TRBJ2-7 NA few TRBV19
TGTGCCAGCAGCTTATCCCACCTCGGGGGGGAGCTGTTTTTT CASSLSHLGGELFF TRBJ2-2 NA NA TRBV11-2
TGCGCCAGCAGCTTGGACAACAGACAGTCCTATGGCTACACCTTC CASSLDNRQSYGYTF TRBJ1-2 NA many TRBV5-1
TGTGCCAGCAGTTTGACAGGGCAGGGGGATTTTTGGGAGACCCAGTACTTC CASSLTGQGDFWETQYF TRBJ2-5 TRBD1 few TRBV27
TGTGCCACCGGGCTGACAGGGGGCGGAGAGACCCAGTACTTC CATGLTGGGETQYF TRBJ2-5 TRBD1 many TRBV24-1
TGTGCCAGCAGTAATATAGGGGAGGGACGGAACTATGGCTACACCTTC CASSNIGEGRNYGYTF TRBJ1-2 NA many TRBV28
TGTGCCAGCAGACCGACCGTTAGCTCTGGAAACACCATATATTTT CASRPTVSSGNTIYF TRBJ1-3 NA NA TRBV6-1
TGTGCCAGCAGTTCGGGACAGGGGCTACCTAATAGCAATCAGCCCCAGCATTTT CASSSGQGLPNSNQPQHF TRBJ1-5 TRBD1 many TRBV27
TGTGCCAGCAGCTCACCTCAGCGGGAGGGATTCCAAGAGACCCAGTACTTC CASSSPQREGFQETQYF TRBJ2-5 TRBD2 few TRBV7-9
TGCGCCAGCAGCCGGGAGAGGGCAGCTTACTATGGCTACACCTTC CASSRERAAYYGYTF TRBJ1-2 NA many TRBV4-3
TGCAGCGTTGCACGGCGGGCCACTGAAGCTTTCTTT CSVARRATEAFF TRBJ1-1 NA many TRBV29-1
TGCGCCAGCAGCTTTGGACTAGCGGGACAAGATCTAGCCAAAAACATTCAGTACTTC CASSFGLAGQDLAKNIQYF TRBJ2-4 TRBD2 few TRBV5-1
TGTGCCAGCAGTTTTGGGCAGCAGAACACCGGGGAGCTGTTTTTT CASSFGQQNTGELFF TRBJ2-2 NA many TRBV28
TGTGCCAGCAGTTACTCGTTAGACAGCACCTACGAGCAGTACTTC CASSYSLDSTYEQYF TRBJ2-7 NA many TRBV6-2/TRBV6-3
TGTGCCAGCAAGGGGAGAGGGATAAGCACAGATACGCAGTATTTT CASKGRGISTDTQYF TRBJ2-3 NA NA TRBV27
TGTGCCTGCACTCCTTCTGGAACTGGAAACACCATATATTTT CACTPSGTGNTIYF TRBJ1-3 NA NA TRBV30
TGTGCCAGCAGTCGACCGACTAGCGGGAGGGTGACGAACACCGGGGAGCTGTTTTTT CASSRPTSGRVTNTGELFF TRBJ2-2 TRBD2 few TRBV12-3/TRBV12-4
TGTGCCAGCAGCTGGGACCACCGAGAGACCCAGTACTTC CASSWDHRETQYF TRBJ2-5 NA NA TRBV5-6
TGTGCCAGCAGTGAAAAGACAAGCCAAGAGACCCAGTACTTC CASSEKTSQETQYF TRBJ2-5 NA NA TRBV6-2/TRBV6-3
TGTGCCAGCAGTCCATACAGGGACCTCTACGAGCAGTACTTC CASSPYRDLYEQYF TRBJ2-7 NA many TRBV28
TGTGCCAGCAGCTTAGGTTCAGGGGGCAAAACTGAAGCTTTCTTT CASSLGSGGKTEAFF TRBJ1-1 TRBD1 many TRBV11-2
TGTGCCAGCAGCATGGGACAGGGGATATCAGGGGCCAACGTCCTGACTTTC CASSMGQGISGANVLTF TRBJ2-6 TRBD1 many TRBV7-3